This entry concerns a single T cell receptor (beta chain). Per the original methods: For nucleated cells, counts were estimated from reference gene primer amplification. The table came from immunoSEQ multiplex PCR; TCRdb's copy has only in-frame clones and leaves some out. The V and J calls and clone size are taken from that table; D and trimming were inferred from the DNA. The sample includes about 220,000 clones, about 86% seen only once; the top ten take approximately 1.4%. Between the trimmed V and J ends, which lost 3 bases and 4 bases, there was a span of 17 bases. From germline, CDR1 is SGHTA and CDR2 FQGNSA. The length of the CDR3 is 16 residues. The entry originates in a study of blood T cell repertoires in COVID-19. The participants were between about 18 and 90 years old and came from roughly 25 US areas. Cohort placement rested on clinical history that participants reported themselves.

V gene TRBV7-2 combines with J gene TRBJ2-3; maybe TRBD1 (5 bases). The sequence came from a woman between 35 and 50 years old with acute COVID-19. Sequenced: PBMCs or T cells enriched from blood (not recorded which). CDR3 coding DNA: TGTGCCAGCAGCTTGTGGGGTGGGCAGGGCCCAGATACGCAGTATTTT. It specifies CASSLWGGQGPDTQYF.